This T cell receptor (beta chain) was found in a study of blood T cell repertoires in COVID-19. Study in general: COVID-19 samples collected from the United States, Italy and Spain covered acute and convalescent phases. PBMCs, B-cell-depleted T cells, or T cells provided the cDNA or gDNA that made up the material.

Per the original data handling: Estimated nucleated cell counts came from reference gene primer amplification. The repertoire was sequenced with immunoSEQ multiplex PCR; TCRdb's copy has only in-frame clones and lacks some. Clone size and V and J calls were adopted from that table, with D and trimming inferred from the DNA. The sample contains about 270,000 clones, around 89% of which appear only once. Participants, about 18 to 90 years old, spanned 25 or so US areas. This clone was counted between two and nine times. Looked up from germline, CDR1 is LNHDA and CDR2 is SQIVND (reference sequence). The CDR3 is 13 residues long. The V segment lost 5 bases and the J segment 7 bases; nucleotides outside the gene matches: 8.

The clonotype originates from a woman younger than 45 with acute COVID-19. Sequencing was performed on PBMCs or T cells enriched from blood (not recorded which). V and J are TRBV19 and TRBJ2-7; 7 bases are shared with TRBD1. DNA of the CDR3: TGTGCCAGTAGTGAACAGGGGATAGGGGAGCAGTACTTC. Protein sequence: CASSEQGIGEQYF.